This paragraph reports one T cell receptor (beta chain). In the original workflow: Counts of nucleated cells, estimated from reference gene primer amplification, were obtained. TCRdb's copy holds only in-frame clones and misses some; the assay was immunoSEQ multiplex PCR. From that table come the V and J calls and clone size; the DNA was used to work out D and trimming. The sample has 130,000 or so clones, about four fifths seen once. The data were obtained in a study of blood T cell repertoires in COVID-19. Study information: Whether acute or convalescent, the COVID-19 samples came from the United States, Italy and Spain. The cDNA or gDNA used as material had been derived from T cells, B-cell-depleted T cells, or PBMCs.

This CDR3 has 12 residues. Germline CDR1 reads MNHEY; CDR2 reads SVGAGI. Trimming removed 8 bases from V and 8 bases from J, with 12 bases in between. The clonotype originates from a woman aged 60-70 years with active or convalescent COVID-19. The V gene is TRBV6-5, the J gene TRBJ1-4; a weak D match, TRBD1 (6 bases). The sequenced sample consisted of peripheral blood. Written as DNA, the CDR3 is TGTGCCAGCCGGACAGAAGAGGAAAAACTGTTTTTT. Translated, it gives CASRTEEEKLFF.